The 25 T cell receptor beta chains listed next were all sequenced from one sample in a study of cytomegalovirus exposure and HLA in healthy donors. Primers for the PCR totalled 60 Vbeta and 13 Jbeta. Some clones are missing from TCRdb's copy, which holds only in-frame ones; the method was immunoSEQ multiplex PCR. The data hold over 150,000 clones, with around 68% observed a single time. What was sequenced was PBMCs. The receptor source for this set is a middle-aged woman in good health and CMV-seropositive.

This clone was recorded a few times. This sequence joins TRBV29-1 and TRBJ1-2; D is undetermined. The length of the CDR3 is 12 residues. Germline V gene sequence: CDR1 SQVTM, CDR2 ANQGSEA. V was cut by 7 bases and J by 3 bases, with 12 bases left in between. CDR3 sequence: CSAKLADYGYTF. CDR3 coding DNA: TGCAGCGCCAAGTTGGCGGACTATGGCTACACCTTC.

V is TRBV27 and J is TRBJ1-2, with D tentatively TRBD1 (6 bases). The CDR3 consists of 15 residues. The V gene lost 6 bases and the J gene lost 3 bases, with 17 bases spanning the gap. CDR1 is MNHEY, CDR2 SMNVEV, per germline (reference sequence). CDR3 sequence (DNA): TGTGCCAGCAGGGCAATTACAGGGTTCGACTATGGCTACACCTTC. It translates to CASRAITGFDYGYTF.

The chain combines TRBV9 with TRBJ2-1, with TRBD2 matching over 10 bases. With 4 bases clipped from V and 8 bases from J, the junction kept 15 bases outside the gene matches. CDR1 and CDR2 (germline): SGDLS, YYNGEE. The CDR3 loop spans 17 amino acids. CDR3 sequence: CASSPPGNSGRLDEQFF. The CDR3 DNA is TGTGCCAGCAGCCCCCCGGGAAATAGCGGGAGGTTGGATGAGCAGTTCTTC.

V and J are TRBV11-2 and TRBJ1-3, with D unclear. The CDR3 runs to 14 residues. CDR1 is SGHAT and CDR2 is FQNNGV in the germline V gene. The V and J ends lost 4 bases and 1 base respectively, with 8 bases between them. In DNA, the CDR3 is TGTGCCAGCAGCTCCCGGTTATCTGGAAACACCATATATTTT. Its translation: CASSSRLSGNTIYF.

This chain connects TRBV1 to TRBJ2-5; the table's D call of TRBD2 was not tested on the DNA. TRBV1 is termed a pseudogene. This CDR3 region has 13 residues. The CDR3 sequence: CTSSQASEETQYF. The DNA for the CDR3 is TGCACCAGCAGCCAGGCTAGCGAGGAGACCCAGTACTTC.

The chain couples TRBV18 to TRBJ1-5, with 7 nucleotides matching TRBD1. CDR1 and CDR2 (germline): KGHSH, LQKENI. V trimming: 3 bases; J trimming: 5 bases; junction bases outside the gene matches: 13. The CDR3 runs to 17 residues. In nucleotides, the CDR3 is TGTGCCAGCTCACCGAGGACAGGTCTAGGGGGTGATCAGCCCCAGCATTTT. Amino acid sequence: CASSPRTGLGGDQPQHF.

The V and J genes are TRBV7-9 and TRBJ1-2; TRBD1 matches at 7 bases. The CDR3 covers 17 residues. From germline, CDR1 is SEHNR and CDR2 FQNEAQ (reference sequence). Losses at the gene ends were 5 bases for V and 4 bases for J; bases not matched to a gene: 16. DNA for the CDR3: TGTGCCAGCAGCCTAGGACAGGCATCCCAGGGGGGCTATGGCTACACCTTC. Translation: CASSLGQASQGGYGYTF.

The CDR3 region is CASSQEWREGHEQYF. The CDR3 DNA is TGTGCCAGCAGCCAAGAGTGGCGGGAGGGCCACGAGCAGTACTTC. The chain is built from TRBV4-2 and TRBJ2-7, with 9 bases that match TRBD2. Germline V CDR1 and CDR2: LGHNA, YNFKEQ. Germline trimming cut 0 bases from V and 5 bases from J; bases unmatched to any gene: 5. This CDR3 region has 15 residues.

This chain joins TRBV14 and TRBJ2-1; 8 bases fit TRBD2. This CDR3 spans 15 amino acids. Germline loops: CDR1 SGHDN, CDR2 FVKESK. The trim removed 3 bases at V and 1 base at J, leaving 2 bases unmatched. CDR3 region: CASSQGLESYNEQFF. Here the CDR3 DNA reads TGTGCCAGCAGCCAGGGACTAGAATCCTACAATGAGCAGTTCTTC.

This rearrangement joins TRBV6-5 to TRBJ2-5; D is possibly TRBD2 (6 bases). Trimming shortened V by 5 bases and J by 12 bases, and 13 bases separated the two germline ends. The germline V gene has CDR1 MNHEY and CDR2 SVGAGI. There are 11 residues in the CDR3. The CDR3 nucleotides are TGTGCCAGCAGTGAGACCGGGACTGAGTACTTC. Translating it yields CASSETGTEYF.

The chain combines TRBV9 with TRBJ2-7; 11 positions agree with TRBD1. The V and J ends lost 0 bases and 4 bases, in that order; junction bases with no gene match: 0. This CDR3 contains 14 residues. Germline V gives CDR1 SGDLS, CDR2 YYNGEE. CDR3 loop: CASSVGDRGYEQYF. DNA for the CDR3: TGTGCCAGCAGCGTAGGGGACAGGGGGTACGAGCAGTACTTC. Together with reference TRBV9 and TRBJ2-7, the CDR3 gives the full variable domain: DSGVTQTPKHLITATGQRVTLRCSPRSGDLSVYWYQQSLDQGLQFLIQYYNGEERAKGNILERFSAQQFPDLHSELNLSSLELGDSALYFCASSVGDRGYEQYFGPGTRLTVT.

To note about this clone: Different DNA sequences within this sample yield the same CDR3. The chain recombines TRBV6-5 with TRBJ2-5, with no clear D. The V and J ends lost 0 bases and 5 bases respectively, with 4 bases between them. Germline V gene lookup returns CDR1 MNHEY and CDR2 SVGAGI. CDR3 length equals 12 residues. CDR3 residues: CASSYSRETQYF. In DNA, the CDR3 is TGTGCCAGCAGTTACTCCAGGGAGACCCAGTACTTC.

The rearrangement uses TRBV19 and TRBJ2-2; 10 bases map to TRBD2. J was trimmed by 6 bases and V by 7 bases; bases with no gene match: 11. The CDR3 runs to 16 residues. In germline, CDR1 is LNHDA, CDR2 SQIVND (reference sequence). DNA for the CDR3: TGTGCCAGTACCCTCCCGGGACTAGCGACCCCCGGGGAGCTGTTTTTT. It encodes CASTLPGLATPGELFF.

V gene TRBV27 combines with J gene TRBJ1-1, with D unclear. The CDR3 loop spans 13 amino acids. The V gene's germline CDR1 is MNHEY and CDR2 SMNVEV (reference sequence). With 3 bases removed from V and 11 bases from J, the gap between germline ends came to 16 bases. DNA of the CDR3: TGTGCCAGCAGTTTGTGGGAGGCCGGATTGGCTTTCTTT. It codes for CASSLWEAGLAFF.

This chain links TRBV27 with TRBJ2-7, with D possibly matching TRBD2 (5 bases). Germline CDR1 and CDR2: MNHEY and SMNVEV (reference sequence). The ends were cut back, 2 bases at V and 7 bases at J, with 15 bases in the middle. The CDR3 spans 14 residues. CDR3 sequence: CASSLGLPKVEQYF. The CDR3 coding sequence is TGTGCCAGCAGTTTAGGACTCCCAAAGGTGGAGCAGTACTTC.

This clone was counted only a few times. The chain has TRBV7-3 and TRBJ2-1; 15 nucleotides align to TRBD2. J was trimmed by 9 bases and V by 2 bases; bases with no gene match: 17. The length of the CDR3 is 20 residues. Germline V gene lookup returns CDR1 SGHTA and CDR2 FQGTGA. Here the CDR3 DNA reads TGTGCCAGCAGCTTATTAGGTCCCGGACTAGCGGGGGGGCAGGACATTGAGCAGTTCTTC. Amino acid sequence: CASSLLGPGLAGGQDIEQFF. Full variable domain (rest looked up from reference TRBV7-3 and TRBJ2-1): GAGVSQTPSNKVTEKGKYVELRCDPISGHTALYWYRQSLGQGPEFLIYFQGTGAADDSGLPNDRFFAVRPEGSVSTLKIQRTERGDSAVYLCASSLLGPGLAGGQDIEQFFGPGTRLTVL.

The rearrangement uses TRBV27 and TRBJ2-1; 10 nucleotides line up with TRBD2. The CDR3 is 19 amino acids. J was trimmed by 4 bases and V by 2 bases; bases with no gene match: 14. Per the germline V gene, CDR1 is MNHEY and CDR2 is SMNVEV (reference sequence). The CDR3, as DNA: TGTGCCAGCAGTTTAGGGCTAGCGGGAGTCCCGGCAACTTACAATGAGCAGTTCTTC. Amino acids: CASSLGLAGVPATYNEQFF.

This clone was seen only a few times. The chain joins TRBV28 to TRBJ2-7; 7 positions agree with TRBD1. Per the germline V gene, CDR1 is MDHEN and CDR2 is SYDVKM. The V segment lost 6 bases and the J segment 5 bases; nucleotides outside the gene matches: 7. This CDR3 is 13 amino acids long. CDR3 loop: CASSFTGVHEQYF. CDR3 sequence (DNA): TGTGCCAGCAGCTTCACAGGGGTGCACGAGCAGTACTTC. Supplemented by reference TRBV28 and TRBJ2-7, the full variable domain reads DVKVTQSSRYLVKRTGEKVFLECVQDMDHENMFWYRQDPGLGLRLIYFSYDVKMKEKGDIPEGYSVSREKKERFSLILESASTNQTSMYLCASSFTGVHEQYFGPGTRLTVT.

This clone turned up a few times. This chain joins TRBV5-6 and TRBJ2-1, with D perhaps TRBD1 (5 bases). Trimming stripped 7 bases from V and 3 bases from J, with 14 bases between. Germline V gene lookup returns CDR1 SGHDT and CDR2 YYEEEE. The CDR3 is 14 residues long. The CDR3 bases are TGTGCCAGCGCTTTAGGACACCTCTACAATGAGCAGTTCTTC. This gives the protein CASALGHLYNEQFF. Together with reference TRBV5-6 and TRBJ2-1, the CDR3 gives the full variable domain: DAGVTQSPTHLIKTRGQQVTLRCSPKSGHDTVSWYQQALGQGPQFIFQYYEEEERQRGNFPDRFSGHQFPNYSSELNVNALLLGDSALYLCASALGHLYNEQFFGPGTRLTVL.

The rearrangement links TRBV7-6 to TRBJ2-1; 7 nucleotides line up with TRBD1. The CDR3 is made up of 16 amino acids. V lost 5 bases and J lost 8; bases outside the gene matches: 15. In germline, CDR1 is SGHVS, CDR2 FNYEAQ. CDR3 bases: TGTGCCAGCAGCATTACCACAGGGGACATATCCGATGAGCAGTTCTTC. Its translation: CASSITTGDISDEQFF.

V usage is TRBV4-3 and J usage is TRBJ1-1; 7 positions match TRBD1. Trimming at V came to 3 bases and at J to 0 bases, leaving 4 bases not matched to a gene. Germline loops: CDR1 LGHNA, CDR2 YSLEER. This CDR3 is built from 15 residues. The CDR3 sequence: CASSQQTGLNTEAFF. As DNA, the CDR3 is TGCGCCAGCAGCCAGCAGACAGGGTTGAACACTGAAGCTTTCTTT.

V is TRBV13 and J is TRBJ1-1, with D uncertain. The germline CDR1 and CDR2 sequences are PRHDT and FYEKMQ (reference sequence). V shed 4 bases and J shed 3 bases, with 15 bases lying between them. This CDR3 comprises 15 residues. CDR3 sequence: CASSSRPGVHTEAFF. The DNA for the CDR3 is TGTGCCAGCAGCTCCCGCCCGGGTGTCCACACTGAAGCTTTCTTT.

The chain has TRBV5-1 and TRBJ2-3, with 9 bases fitting TRBD1. V trimming: 4 bases; J trimming: 3 bases; junction bases outside the gene matches: 6. This CDR3 has 15 residues. CDR1 SGHRS and CDR2 YFSETQ come from the germline V gene. The CDR3 DNA is TGCGCCAGCAGCCCGCGACAGGGGGGTACAGATACGCAGTATTTT. Its protein product is CASSPRQGGTDTQYF.

This rearrangement joins TRBV4-3 to TRBJ2-3, with 8 nucleotides matching TRBD2. Germline assignment: CDR1 LGHNA and CDR2 YSLEER. The CDR3 covers 14 residues. The junction had 4 bases not matched to a gene; V was cut back by 4 bases and J by 4 bases. CDR3 bases: TGCGCCAGCAGCCTCGGGGGGGCGGCAGATACGCAGTATTTT. Amino acids: CASSLGGAADTQYF.

The J gene is TRBJ2-5, the V gene TRBV2; 10 bases are shared with TRBD1. CDR1 SNHLY and CDR2 FYNNEI come from the germline V gene. The CDR3 consists of 14 residues. The ends lost 0 bases at V and 6 bases at J; junction bases unmatched: 1. The CDR3 loop is CASSEAGQGKTQYF. The CDR3 DNA reads as TGTGCCAGCAGTGAAGCGGGACAGGGGAAGACCCAGTACTTC.